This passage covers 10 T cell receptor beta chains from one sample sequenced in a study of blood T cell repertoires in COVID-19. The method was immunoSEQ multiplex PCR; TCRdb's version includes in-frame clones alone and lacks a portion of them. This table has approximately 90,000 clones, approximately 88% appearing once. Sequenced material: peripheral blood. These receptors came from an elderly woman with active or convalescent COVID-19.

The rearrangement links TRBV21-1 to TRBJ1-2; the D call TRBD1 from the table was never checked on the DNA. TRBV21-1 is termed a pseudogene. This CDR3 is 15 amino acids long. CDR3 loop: CASPSTRRGPGGYTF. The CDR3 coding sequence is TGTGCCAGCCCTTCAACCCGAAGGGGGCCTGGTGGCTACACCTTC.

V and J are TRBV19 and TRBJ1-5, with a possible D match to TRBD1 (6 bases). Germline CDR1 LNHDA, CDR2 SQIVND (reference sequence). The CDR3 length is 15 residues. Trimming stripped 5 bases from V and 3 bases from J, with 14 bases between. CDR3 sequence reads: CASSAPGHLNQPQHF. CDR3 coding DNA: TGTGCCAGTAGTGCGCCGGGACATCTCAATCAGCCCCAGCATTTT.

The CDR3 protein is CASSLEVATHTQYF. In DNA form, the CDR3 reads TGCGCCAGCAGCCTCGAGGTAGCGACCCATACGCAGTATTTT. V usage is TRBV5-1 and J usage is TRBJ2-3, with a tentative D call TRBD2 (5 bases). This CDR3 contains 14 residues. The V end was cut by 4 bases, the J end by 7 bases, with 16 bases between. CDR1 and CDR2 (germline): SGHRS, YFSETQ.

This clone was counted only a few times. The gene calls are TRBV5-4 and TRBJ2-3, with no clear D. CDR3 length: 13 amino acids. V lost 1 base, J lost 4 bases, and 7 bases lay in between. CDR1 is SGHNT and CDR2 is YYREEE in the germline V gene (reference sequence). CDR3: CASSLFAADTQYF. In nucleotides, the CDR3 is TGTGCCAGCAGCTTGTTTGCGGCAGATACGCAGTATTTT.

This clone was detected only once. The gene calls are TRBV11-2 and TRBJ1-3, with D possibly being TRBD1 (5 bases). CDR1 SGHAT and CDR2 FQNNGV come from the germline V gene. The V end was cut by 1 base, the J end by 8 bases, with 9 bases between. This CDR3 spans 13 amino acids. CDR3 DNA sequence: TGTGCCAGCAGCTTAGGACAGATTCACACCATATATTTT. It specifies CASSLGQIHTIYF.

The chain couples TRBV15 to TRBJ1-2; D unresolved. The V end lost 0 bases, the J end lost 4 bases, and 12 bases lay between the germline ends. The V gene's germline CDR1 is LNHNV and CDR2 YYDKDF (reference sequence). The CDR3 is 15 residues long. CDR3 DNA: TGTGCCACCAGCAGAGATCTCGGAGGGAGCTATGGCTACACCTTC. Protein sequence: CATSRDLGGSYGYTF.

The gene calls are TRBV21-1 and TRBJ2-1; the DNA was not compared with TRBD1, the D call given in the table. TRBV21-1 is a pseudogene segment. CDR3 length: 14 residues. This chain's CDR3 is CASSTNLAGTEQFF. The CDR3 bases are TGTGCCAGCAGCACTAACCTCGCCGGGACAGAGCAGTTCTTC.

The DNA of the CDR3 is TGTGCCAGCAGGCGGGACAGGGTCTCCTACGAGCAGTACTTC. This encodes CASRRDRVSYEQYF. J is TRBJ2-7 and V is TRBV28; TRBD1 matches at 9 bases. Per germline, CDR1 MDHEN and CDR2 SYDVKM. V shed 6 bases and J 0 bases; nucleotides not matched to a gene: 3. The CDR3 is 14 residues long.

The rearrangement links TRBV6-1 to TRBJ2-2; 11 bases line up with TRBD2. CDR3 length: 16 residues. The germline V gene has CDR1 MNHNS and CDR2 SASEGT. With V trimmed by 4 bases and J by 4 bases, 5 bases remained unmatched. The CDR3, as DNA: TGTGCCAGCAGTGTAATAGCGGGAGGGGTCACCGGGGAGCTGTTTTTT. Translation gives CASSVIAGGVTGELFF.

CDR3 coding DNA: TGTGCCAGCAGCGCCCGGAACAGGGTTGGAACTGAAGCTTTCTTT. Amino acids: CASSARNRVGTEAFF. This chain links TRBV11-3 with TRBJ1-1, with D possibly being TRBD1 (6 bases). The CDR3 is 15 residues long. The germline V gene encodes CDR1 SGHNT and CDR2 YENEEA. Trimming removed 5 bases from V and 5 bases from J, with 18 bases in between. The whole variable domain, remainder taken from reference TRBV11-3 and TRBJ1-1, is EAGVVQSPRYKIIEKKQPVAFWCNPISGHNTLYWYLQNLGQGPELLIRYENEEAVDDSQLPKDRFSAERLKGVDSTLKIQPAELGDSAVYLCASSARNRVGTEAFFGQGTRLTVV.